This TCR beta chain was recorded in a study of blood T cell repertoires in COVID-19 (dated by TCRdb to the early 2020s). A note on the overall study: Samples covering the acute and convalescent phases of COVID-19 were provided by collaborators in the United States, Italy and Spain. The prospective study material was composed of cDNA or gDNA derived from T cells, B-cell-depleted T cells, or PBMCs. Deeply sampled blood TCRbeta repertoires from subjects exposed to, actively infected with, or recovered from COVID-19 were included in the dataset. The repertoires were released in a freely available public database meant as a resource for research on the immune response to SARS-CoV-2. The samples were drawn from the first 160 participants of the ongoing ImmuneRACE study and from 1,200 or so subjects provided by 6 global collaborators. The sample metadata nearly always contained a de-identified subject ID, COVID-19 status, age in years and sex. Where HLA class I and class II types were available, the types were taken from metadata supplied by the sample provider, not from assay-based typing.

Points the paper makes about the study in general: The quantity of clinical and demographic metadata differed by source and by participant and was supplied without curation.

Another Seattle source contributed samples from volunteer blood donors who had recovered from COVID-19. Each collaborating institution followed its own protocols to collect whole blood in K2EDTA tubes. Collaborator samples were shipped for TCRbeta analysis as frozen whole blood, isolated PBMCs, or DNA extracted from either sample type. About this clone itself: This receptor's antigen is unknown. No clone much larger than this one lies a single base away; base qualities are absent.

V loses 3 bases at its end and J loses 5 bases; junction bases beyond the gene matches: 17. In the germline V gene (reference sequence), CDR1 corresponds to LGHDT and CDR2 to YNNKEL. The CDR3 goes from the cysteine to the phenylalanine over 19 residues. Of all the DNA, just the CDR3 is kept, 57 bases in frame from base 1. The immunoSEQ Assay, a bias-controlled multiplex PCR, was used to amplify TCRbeta CDR3 regions from genomic DNA. Per the source publication's procedure: The number of nucleated cells in each sample was estimated by amplification of reference gene primers within the assay. To quantify the absolute abundance of each unique TCRbeta CDR3 rearrangement, sequence reads were collapsed and filtered. For each sample, productive Simpson clonality was calculated as the square root of Simpson's diversity index across productive rearrangements. What TCRdb holds here is the immuneACCESS table cut down to in-frame rearrangements. Part of the clones is not present; checked against another copy, under half of the missing clones reflect an unresolved V gene, and the others are unexplained. D and trimming come from the DNA, and the V and J calls and clone size come from that table. This sample holds about 310,000 clones; approximately 87% were observed only once. The ten largest clones represent less than 9.5% of the sample.

This TCR was recovered from a woman between 50 and 59 years old who had recovered from COVID-19. The sequence joins TRBV3-1 (or the pseudogene TRBV3-2) to TRBJ1-5, with 9 bases aligning to TRBD1. Sequencing used peripheral blood. The CDR3 amino acid sequence is: CASSHPTTSPGQGDQPQHF. The nucleotide sequence reads TGTGCCAGCAGCCACCCAACTACGAGCCCGGGACAGGGAGATCAGCCCCAGCATTTT.